The clone carrying this TCR beta chain was detected only a few times. Its antigen is as yet unknown. No record was made of this donor's CMV serostatus. PCR amplification relied on 60 Vbeta primers (plus 13 Jbeta primers). The data were produced by immunoSEQ multiplex PCR, yet TCRdb's version contains in-frame clones alone and is incomplete. The data show some 100,000 clones, about 70% seen once. The CDR3 sequence is 15 residues long. The V and J ends lost 9 bases and 4 bases, in that order; junction bases with no gene match: 6. Germline V gives CDR1 SNHLY, CDR2 FYNNEI. This entry comes from a study of cytomegalovirus exposure and HLA in healthy donors. Study overall: Membership in the Caucasian-associated ancestry cluster was found for approximately 85% of about 430 genotyped donors. Notes on the study in general: Later analysis reportedly placed an Asian-associated ancestry cluster below the roughly 630-donor mean in N-insertions. In vitro assays verified that a few CMV-associated chains recognized CMV antigens specifically.

V and J are TRBV2 and TRBJ1-6; TRBD1 matches 10 bases. Specimen: PBMCs. The TCR originated in a human donor in good health. As DNA, the CDR3 is TGTGCCAGTATCCGGGACAGGGGTTATAATTCACCCCTCCACTTT. The encoded protein is CASIRDRGYNSPLHF. The variable domain in full, completed from reference TRBV2 and TRBJ1-6, reads EPEVTQTPSHQVTQMGQEVILRCVPISNHLYFYWYRQILGQKVEFLVSFYNNEISEKSEIFDDQFSVERPDGSNFTLKIRSTKLEDSAMYFCASIRDRGYNSPLHFGNGTRLTVT.